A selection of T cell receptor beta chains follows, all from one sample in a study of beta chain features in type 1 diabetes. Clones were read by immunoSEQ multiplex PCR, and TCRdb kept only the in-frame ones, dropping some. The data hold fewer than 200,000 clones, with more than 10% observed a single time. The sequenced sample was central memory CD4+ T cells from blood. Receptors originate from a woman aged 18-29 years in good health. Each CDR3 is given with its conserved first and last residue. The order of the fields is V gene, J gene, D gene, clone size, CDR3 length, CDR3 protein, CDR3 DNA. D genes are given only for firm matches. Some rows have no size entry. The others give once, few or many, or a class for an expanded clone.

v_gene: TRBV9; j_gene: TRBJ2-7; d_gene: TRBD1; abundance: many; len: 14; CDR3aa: CASSFRQGPYEQYF; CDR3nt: TGTGCCAGCAGCTTTCGACAGGGGCCCTACGAGCAGTACTTC
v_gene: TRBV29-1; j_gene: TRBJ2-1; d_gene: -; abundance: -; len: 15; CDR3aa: CSVELLVRVAAEQFF; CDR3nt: TGCAGCGTTGAATTGTTGGTGAGGGTGGCGGCTGAGCAGTTCTTC
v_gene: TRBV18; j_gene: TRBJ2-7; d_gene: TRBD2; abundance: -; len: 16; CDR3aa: CASSPPGTSVPYEQYF; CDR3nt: TGTGCCAGCTCACCCCCAGGGACTAGCGTTCCCTACGAGCAGTACTTC
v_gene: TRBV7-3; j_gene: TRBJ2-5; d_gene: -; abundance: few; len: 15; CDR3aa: CASSLSRVYQETQYF; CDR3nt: TGTGCCAGCAGCTTATCGAGGGTTTACCAAGAGACCCAGTACTTC
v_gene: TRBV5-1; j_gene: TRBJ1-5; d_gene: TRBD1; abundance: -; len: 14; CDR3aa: CASSLGDRSQPQHF; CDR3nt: TGCGCCAGCAGCTTGGGGGACAGGAGTCAGCCCCAGCATTTT
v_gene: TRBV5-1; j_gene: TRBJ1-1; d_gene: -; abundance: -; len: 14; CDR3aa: CASSQDMMNTEAFF; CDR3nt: TGCGCCAGCAGCCAAGACATGATGAACACTGAAGCTTTCTTT
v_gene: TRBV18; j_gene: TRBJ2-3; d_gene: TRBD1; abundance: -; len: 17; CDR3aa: CASSPRTGGRATDTQYF; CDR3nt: TGTGCCAGCTCACCTCGGACAGGGGGTAGGGCCACAGATACGCAGTATTTT
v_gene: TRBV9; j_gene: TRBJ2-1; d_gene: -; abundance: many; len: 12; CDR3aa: CASSVQGGRQFF; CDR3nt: TGTGCCAGCAGCGTACAGGGAGGTAGGCAGTTCTTC
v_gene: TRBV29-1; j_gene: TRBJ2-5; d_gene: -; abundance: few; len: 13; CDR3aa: CSVDRTGQETQYF; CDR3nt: TGCAGCGTTGACCGGACGGGACAAGAGACCCAGTACTTC
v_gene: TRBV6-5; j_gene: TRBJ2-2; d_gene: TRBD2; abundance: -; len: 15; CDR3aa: CASSPAGVSTGELFF; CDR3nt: TGTGCCAGCAGCCCAGCGGGAGTATCCACCGGGGAGCTGTTTTTT
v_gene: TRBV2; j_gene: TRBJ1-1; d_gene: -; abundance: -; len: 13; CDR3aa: CASRADARTEAFF; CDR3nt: TGTGCCAGCAGAGCGGACGCGAGGACTGAAGCTTTCTTT
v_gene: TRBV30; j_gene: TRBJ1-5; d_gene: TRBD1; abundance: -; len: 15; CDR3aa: CAWSFRGQGNQPQHF; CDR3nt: TGTGCCTGGAGTTTCAGGGGGCAGGGCAATCAGCCCCAGCATTTT
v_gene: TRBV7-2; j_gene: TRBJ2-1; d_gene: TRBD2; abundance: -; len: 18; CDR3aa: CASSFGTSGSASYNEQFF; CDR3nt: TGTGCCAGCAGCTTTGGGACTAGCGGGAGTGCGTCCTACAATGAGCAGTTCTTC
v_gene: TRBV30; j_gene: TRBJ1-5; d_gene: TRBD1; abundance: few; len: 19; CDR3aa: CAWSAVRAQGVYSNQPQHF; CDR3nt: TGTGCCTGGAGTGCCGTGAGGGCGCAGGGGGTCTATAGCAATCAGCCCCAGCATTTT
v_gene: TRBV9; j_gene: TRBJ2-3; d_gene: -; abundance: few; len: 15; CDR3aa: CASSALEGFTDTQYF; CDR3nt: TGTGCCAGCAGCGCTTTGGAGGGATTCACAGATACGCAGTATTTT
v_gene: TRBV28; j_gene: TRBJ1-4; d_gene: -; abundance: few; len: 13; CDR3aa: CASEESGREKLFF; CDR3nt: TGTGCCAGCGAAGAGTCAGGGCGAGAAAAACTGTTTTTT
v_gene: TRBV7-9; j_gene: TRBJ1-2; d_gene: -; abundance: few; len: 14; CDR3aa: CASSPFGANYGYTF; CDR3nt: TGTGCCAGCAGCCCCTTCGGGGCTAACTATGGCTACACCTTC
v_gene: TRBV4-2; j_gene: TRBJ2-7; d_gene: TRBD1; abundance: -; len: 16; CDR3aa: CASSQDLRTGAYEQYF; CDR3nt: TGTGCCAGCAGCCAAGATCTTAGGACAGGGGCCTACGAGCAGTACTTC
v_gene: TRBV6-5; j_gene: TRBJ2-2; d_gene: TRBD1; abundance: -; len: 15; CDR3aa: CATILDRGSTGELFF; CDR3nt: TGTGCCACTATATTGGACAGGGGGTCCACCGGGGAGCTGTTTTTT
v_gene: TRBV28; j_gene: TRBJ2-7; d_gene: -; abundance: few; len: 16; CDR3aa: CASSPSGGRTPYEQYF; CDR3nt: TGTGCCAGCAGTCCATCGGGGGGCAGAACACCCTACGAGCAGTACTTC
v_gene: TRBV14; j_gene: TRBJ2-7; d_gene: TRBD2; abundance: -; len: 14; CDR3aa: CASSQVLAGDEQYF; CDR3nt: TGTGCCAGCAGCCAAGTCCTAGCGGGAGACGAGCAGTACTTC
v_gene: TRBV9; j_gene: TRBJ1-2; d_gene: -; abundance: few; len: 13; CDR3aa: CATSSGINYGYTF; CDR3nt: TGTGCCACCAGTTCAGGCATTAACTATGGCTACACCTTC
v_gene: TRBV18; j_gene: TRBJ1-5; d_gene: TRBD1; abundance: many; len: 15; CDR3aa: CASSYTGARNQPQHF; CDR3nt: TGTGCCAGCTCATACACAGGGGCGCGCAATCAGCCCCAGCATTTT
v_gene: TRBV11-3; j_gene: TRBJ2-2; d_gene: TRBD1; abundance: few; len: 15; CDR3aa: CASSLGQGNTGELFF; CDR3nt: TGTGCCAGCAGCTTAGGACAGGGCAACACCGGGGAGCTGTTTTTT
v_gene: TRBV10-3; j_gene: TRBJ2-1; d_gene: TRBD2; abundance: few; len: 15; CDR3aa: CAITPGLADYNEQFF; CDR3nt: TGTGCCATCACACCGGGACTAGCGGACTACAATGAGCAGTTCTTC
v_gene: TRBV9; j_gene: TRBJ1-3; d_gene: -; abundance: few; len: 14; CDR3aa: CASSVQGPGNTIYF; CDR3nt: TGTGCCAGCAGCGTACAGGGGCCTGGAAACACCATATATTTT
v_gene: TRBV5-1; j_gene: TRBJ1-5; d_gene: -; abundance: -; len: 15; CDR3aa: CASSLDGYSNQPQHF; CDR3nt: TGCGCCAGCAGCTTGGACGGGTATAGCAATCAGCCCCAGCATTTT
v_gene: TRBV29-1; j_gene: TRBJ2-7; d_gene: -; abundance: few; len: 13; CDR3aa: CSVLRGVRNEQYF; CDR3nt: TGCAGCGTCCTCAGGGGAGTAAGGAACGAGCAGTACTTC
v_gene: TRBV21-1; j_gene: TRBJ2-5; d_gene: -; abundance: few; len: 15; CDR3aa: CASSKPEGRQETQYF; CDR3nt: TGTGCCAGCAGCAAACCAGAGGGGAGGCAAGAGACCCAGTACTTC
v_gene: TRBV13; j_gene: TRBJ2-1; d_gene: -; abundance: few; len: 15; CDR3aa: CASSLGTTHYNEQFF; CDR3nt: TGTGCCAGCAGCTTAGGGACTACCCACTACAATGAGCAGTTCTTC
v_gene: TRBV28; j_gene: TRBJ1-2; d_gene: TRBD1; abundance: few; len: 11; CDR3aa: CASSYRGGYTF; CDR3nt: TGTGCCAGCAGTTACAGGGGGGGCTACACCTTC
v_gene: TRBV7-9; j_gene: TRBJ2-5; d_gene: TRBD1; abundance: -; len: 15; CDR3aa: CASSFGTGGLTTQYF; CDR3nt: TGTGCCAGCAGCTTTGGGACAGGGGGTTTAACGACCCAGTACTTC
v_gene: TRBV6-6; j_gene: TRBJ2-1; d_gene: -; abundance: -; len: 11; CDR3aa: CASRGDLEQFF; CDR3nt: TGTGCCAGCAGAGGGGATCTGGAGCAGTTCTTC
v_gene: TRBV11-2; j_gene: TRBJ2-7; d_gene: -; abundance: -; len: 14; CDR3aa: CASSSDLFSYEQYF; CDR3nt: TGTGCCAGCAGCTCGGACTTATTCTCCTACGAGCAGTACTTC
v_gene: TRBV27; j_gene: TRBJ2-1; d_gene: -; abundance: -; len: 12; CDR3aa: CASSFPRAEQFF; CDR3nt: TGTGCCAGCAGTTTCCCGCGAGCTGAGCAGTTCTTC
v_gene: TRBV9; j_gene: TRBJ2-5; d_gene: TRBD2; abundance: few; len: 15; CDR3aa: CASSGLAVGEETQYF; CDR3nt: TGTGCCAGCAGCGGACTAGCGGTGGGGGAAGAGACCCAGTACTTC
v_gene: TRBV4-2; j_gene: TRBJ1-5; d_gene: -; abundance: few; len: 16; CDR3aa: CASSSAGGGKNQPQHF; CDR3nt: TGTGCCAGCAGTTCCGCGGGCGGGGGGAAAAATCAGCCCCAGCATTTT
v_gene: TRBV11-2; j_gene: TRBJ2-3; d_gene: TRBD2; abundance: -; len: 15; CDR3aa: CASSPGLATTDTQYF; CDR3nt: TGTGCCAGCAGCCCCGGACTAGCGACAACAGATACGCAGTATTTT
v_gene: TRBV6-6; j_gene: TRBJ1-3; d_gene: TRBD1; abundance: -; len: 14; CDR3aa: CATRRDSAGNTIYF; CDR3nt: TGTGCCACCAGAAGGGACAGTGCTGGAAACACCATATATTTT
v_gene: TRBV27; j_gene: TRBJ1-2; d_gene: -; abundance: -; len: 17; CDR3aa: CASRSLTGTGDNYGYTF; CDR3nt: TGTGCCAGCAGGTCCCTAACCGGGACTGGAGATAACTATGGCTACACCTTC
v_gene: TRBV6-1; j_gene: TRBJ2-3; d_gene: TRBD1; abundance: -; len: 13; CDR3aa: CASSGQGRDTQYF; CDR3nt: TGTGCCAGCAGTGGACAGGGAAGGGATACGCAGTATTTT
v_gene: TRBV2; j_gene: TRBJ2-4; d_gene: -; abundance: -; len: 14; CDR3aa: CASEAGPAKNIQYF; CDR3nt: TGTGCCAGTGAGGCGGGGCCGGCCAAAAACATTCAGTACTTC
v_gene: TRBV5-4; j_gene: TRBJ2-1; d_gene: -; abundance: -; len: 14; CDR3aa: CASSPGGSYNEQFF; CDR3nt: TGTGCCAGCAGCCCCGGTGGCTCCTACAATGAGCAGTTCTTC
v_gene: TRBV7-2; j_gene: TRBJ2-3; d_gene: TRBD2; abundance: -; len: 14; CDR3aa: CASSSGLATDTQYF; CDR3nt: TGTGCCAGCAGCTCGGGACTAGCTACAGATACGCAGTATTTT
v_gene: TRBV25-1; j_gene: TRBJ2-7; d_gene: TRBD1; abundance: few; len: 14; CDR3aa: CASSVLQGAYEQYF; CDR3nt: TGTGCCAGCAGTGTCCTACAGGGGGCTTACGAGCAGTACTTC
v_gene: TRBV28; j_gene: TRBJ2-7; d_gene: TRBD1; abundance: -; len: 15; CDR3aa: CASTEVKTGGNEQYF; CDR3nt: TGTGCCAGCACTGAAGTCAAGACAGGGGGCAACGAGCAGTACTTC
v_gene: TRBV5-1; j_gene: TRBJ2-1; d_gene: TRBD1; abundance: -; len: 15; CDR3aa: CASSLWAGGGDEQFF; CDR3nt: TGCGCCAGCAGCTTGTGGGCAGGGGGCGGAGATGAGCAGTTCTTC
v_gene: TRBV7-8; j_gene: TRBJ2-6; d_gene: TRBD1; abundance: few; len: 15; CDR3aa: CASTHRGTGANVLTF; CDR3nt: TGTGCCAGCACCCACAGGGGCACTGGGGCCAACGTCCTGACTTTC
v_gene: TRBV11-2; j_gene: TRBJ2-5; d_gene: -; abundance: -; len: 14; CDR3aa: CASSLGRKAETQYF; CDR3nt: TGTGCCAGCAGCTTGGGGAGGAAGGCGGAGACCCAGTACTTC